Sequencing of this TCR beta chain was carried out in a study of cytomegalovirus exposure and HLA in healthy donors (TCRdb year 2017). In the study overall: An earlier analysis of 587 of the donors reported 250 to 300 Gb of sequence data and roughly 120 million unique TCR beta sequences obtained from roughly 170 million T cells. The number of typed donors differed by locus: 629-630 for A, B, C, DRB1 and DQB1; 522 for DQA1; about 600 for DPA1; and around 450 for DPB1. To predict cytomegalovirus infection status, the study combined high-throughput TCR immunosequencing, statistical association of individual TCRs with disease status, and machine learning. To study patterns of TCR occurrence, a later analysis re-analyzed previously published TCR beta repertoires from around 700 donors and added high-resolution HLA genotyping. Of the 300 to 450 genotyped donors, 81% fell in the genetic ancestry cluster associated with self-reported Caucasian donors. The study aimed to test whether cataloging public T cell receptors could reveal signatures of past pathogen exposure. An early release covering about 600 HLA-typed donors comprised about 290 gigabases of sequencing data and 85 million or so unique TCR sequences. On average, around 200,000 unique TCR beta nucleotide sequences were sequenced per donor among some 420 genotyped donors of the cohort, with about 19% of those sequences being non-productive. In addition to the first cohort of roughly 670 subjects, a separate validation cohort of over 90 different subjects was used. Donor age, sex, ethnicity and CMV serostatus were compiled alongside the repertoire data. HLA typing included class I and class II loci at four-digit resolution. In the later analysis, no new phenotypic data were used to find candidate immune exposures; instead, reliance was placed on TCR beta sequences and their occurrence across donors. An earlier analysis of 450 to 750 of the donors used high-throughput TCR beta sequencing to judge whether each TCR beta V gene segment behaved as functional or pseudogenic. Several DR-DQ haplotypes were handled as single units for association and clustering, since linkage in the cohort was strong. Genome-wide SNP genotypes for about 55% of the roughly 670 donors were used in a later genetic analysis, which treated that subset as a discovery cohort. Every discovery cohort repertoire had been produced on one sequencing platform. The T cell repertoires of 666 subjects were profiled by immunosequencing and related to cytomegalovirus serostatus.

The cohort consisted of hundreds of healthy bone marrow donors. At the time of sampling, all cohort members were nominally healthy, though unrecorded immune exposures were likely present. The donor tested CMV seronegative, placing the donor among the approximately 360 seronegative members of the cohort. A peripheral blood sample was provided by each donor, and peripheral blood mononuclear cells were used for TCR beta sequencing. Genomic DNA was extracted from the blood cell samples with the Qiagen DNeasy Blood Extraction Kit. The cysteine opens and the phenylalanine closes a CDR3 of 15 amino acids. CDR3 DNA is the only sequence kept; it has 45 bases, read in frame from the first base. Looking up the germline V gene (reference sequence) yields CDR1 SEHNR and CDR2 FQNEAQ. After removal of 5 bases from V and 3 bases from J, the junction retains 10 bases not matched to a gene. General study outcomes and caveats: A later analysis found that most CMV-associated TCR beta chains appeared HLA-restricted, with HLA associations seemingly driven largely by CMV exposure. Sequencing depth was assumed to be roughly uniform across donors in the presence/absence analyses, though that assumption may not hold. According to a later analysis, parvovirus B19, influenza, CMV and Epstein-Barr virus appeared linked to several top co-occurrence clusters. An association between a missense DCLRE1C variant and V-gene and J-gene trimming of TCR beta chains was found in a later genetic analysis and replicated in an independent cohort. In vitro tests confirmed that a few of the cytomegalovirus-associated TCR beta chains recognize cytomegalovirus antigens. In a later analysis, TCR association rates were found to vary across HLA loci, with the most associated TCRs seen for DRB1 alleles and the fewest for HLA-C alleles. Compared with the roughly 720-donor mean, donors in an Asian-associated ancestry cluster had fewer N-insertions in productive TCRs, according to a later genetic analysis. HLA typing was unavailable for some donors at each locus, so association tests used only the typed subset. Some IMGT-functional V segments, including TRBV6-2 and TRBV6-3, could not be told apart with the 87-base-pair reads, so those segments were excluded. For the cohort, immune exposure information was limited to CMV serostatus. A later analysis found that HLA-associated TCR beta chains were more clonally expanded and had lower generation probabilities than equally common non-associated chains. Across donors, most TCR sequences were observed very rarely, whereas some public TCRs were present in many individuals. The study listed 150 to 200 TCR beta chains as associated with cytomegalovirus. At a false discovery rate of 0.05, a later analysis linked some 18,000 TCR beta sequences to specific HLA alleles. It was suggested by the authors that the approach could potentially be generalized to other disease states and immunological phenotypes. A further reported finding was that TCR beta sequences accurately predicted the HLA-A and HLA-B alleles for most subjects in the first cohort. Linkage disequilibrium might explain the correlated functional status among segregating V segments, but an unknown experimental factor could not be ruled out. An earlier analysis of approximately 530 of the donors showed that most TCR beta V segments appeared in productive rearrangements either about 87% or about 30% of the time, which broadly matched IMGT annotations. The earlier analysis of approximately 560 of the donors excluded 15 to 20 rarely observed V segments, including chromosome 9 orphons, because counts were too low. Assigning TCR associations to individual alleles was difficult when HLA alleles, especially DR and DQ, strongly co-occurred. A cluster of highly shared sequence variants was judged likely to be a technical artifact of the sequencing pipeline. The classifier was reported to diagnose cytomegalovirus status with high specificity and sensitivity in both the original cohort and the validation cohort. This cohort had only TCR beta chains sequenced, and the lack of alpha or paired-chain data limited which features could be detected.

In regard to this clone: The specificity of this receptor is unknown. No per-base quality is available; no much larger clone lies one base away.

Libraries were built with the immunoSEQ multiplex PCR assay. The multiplex PCR relied on a mix of 60 forward primers for TCR Vbeta segments and 13 reverse primers for TCR Jbeta segments. Amplification of the CDR3 region of rearranged TCR beta genes was performed with a multiplex PCR assay on genomic DNA. On the Illumina HiSeq System, the amplified TCR beta libraries were sequenced as 87-base-pair reads. Regarding the original processing steps: In a later analysis, approximately 74 million unique TCR beta chains were counted across the 666 repertoires, and about 9.9 million of these chains were shared by at least two donors. Raw reads were error-corrected and collapsed into unique sequences by a nearest-neighbor algorithm in which closely related sequences were merged to remove PCR and sequencing errors. V, D and J gene segments were assigned by aligning CDR3 sequences to IMGT reference sequences. For a sequence to be retained, a match of at least six nucleotides was required to both a V gene segment and a J gene segment. Rearrangements were classified as productive when the CDR3 lacked stop codons and remained in frame with V and J, and all other rearrangements were classified as non-productive. CDR3 was defined according to IMGT convention as the region running from the second conserved V-encoded cysteine to the conserved J-encoded phenylalanine. Sequences without an unambiguous match to a single V gene segment were excluded from the earlier analysis of 500 to 700 of the donors. In an earlier analysis of 450 to 750 of the donors, a V segment was called functional when productive rearrangements were above 56.7%, and segregating when the standard deviation between donors exceeded 5%. A statistical classification framework was developed to diagnose cytomegalovirus status using the catalog of TCR beta chain sequences. V and J gene assignment, in a later analysis, came from comparing TCR nucleotide sequences with IMGT/GENE-DB human TR gene sequences. A later analysis assigned CDR3 sequences and most-parsimonious VDJ recombination scenarios with the TCRdist pipeline. A later analysis defined each TCR beta chain by its CDR3 amino acid sequence plus V-gene family, and excluded reads lacking a unique V-gene family. A later analysis removed 500 to 650 highly shared, low-generation-probability nucleotide sequences to deal with suspected cross-contamination and a sequencing artifact. In a later analysis, a clonal expansion index was calculated for each public chain from normalized within-repertoire ranks of inferred template counts. Generation probabilities in a later analysis came from a VDJ recombination model fitted to out-of-frame rearrangements, and those results were checked against IGoR. In a later analysis, TCR-TCR, TCR-HLA and TCR-CMV co-occurrence was scored with hypergeometric tests, and a repertoire-size bias correction was applied to TCR pairs. A later analysis estimated false discovery rates by permuting HLA or CMV assignments 20 times. A later analysis grouped co-occurring TCRs with DBSCAN, adding TCRdist sequence similarity when clustering within HLA-allele-positive subsets. For co-occurrence clustering, repertoires with fewer than 30,000 or more than 120,000 public chains were excluded, along with four or five repertoires with anomalous nucleotide sharing. TCRdb carries this immuneACCESS record with in-frame sequences only. Its versions omit some clonotypes, under half of them owing to an unresolved V gene in the studies checked, with the rest unexplained. V and J calls and clone size are as listed in that table; D and trimming were resolved from the DNA. The sample has approximately 260,000 clones on record, around 90% of them singletons. The ten most abundant clones make up about 1.7% of the sample.

Sequenced input: PBMCs. The origin of this receptor is a girl aged 2-10 years in good health and CMV-seronegative. The rearranged chain carries TRBV7-9 and TRBJ2-7; 7 central nucleotides agree with TRBD1. The encoded CDR3 is CASSAYQGVIYEQYF. The nucleotide sequence reads TGTGCCAGCAGCGCATATCAGGGGGTGATCTACGAGCAGTACTTC. The entire variable domain, with the stretches around the CDR3 drawn from the reference TRBV7-9 and TRBJ2-7 proteins, is DTGVSQNPRHKITKRGQNVTFRCDPISEHNRLYWYRQTLGQGPEFLTYFQNEAQLEKSRLLSDRFSAERPKGSFSTLEIQRTEQGDSAMYLCASSAYQGVIYEQYFGPGTRLTVT.